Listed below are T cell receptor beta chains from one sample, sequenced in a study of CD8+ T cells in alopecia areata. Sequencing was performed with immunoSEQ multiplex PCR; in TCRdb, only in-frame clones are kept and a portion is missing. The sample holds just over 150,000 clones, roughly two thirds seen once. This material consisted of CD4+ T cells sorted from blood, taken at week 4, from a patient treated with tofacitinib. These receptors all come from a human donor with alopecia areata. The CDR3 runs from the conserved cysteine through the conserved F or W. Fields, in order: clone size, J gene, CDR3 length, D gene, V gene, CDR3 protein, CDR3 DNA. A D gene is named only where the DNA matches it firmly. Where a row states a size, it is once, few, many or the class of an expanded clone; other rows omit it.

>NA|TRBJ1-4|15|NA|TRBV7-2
CASSSLTGVNEKLFF
TGTGCCAGCAGCTCCCTAACCGGGGTTAATGAAAAACTGTTTTTT
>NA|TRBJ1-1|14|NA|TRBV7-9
CASSLAGRASEAFF
TGTGCCAGCAGCTTAGCGGGCAGGGCTAGTGAAGCTTTCTTT
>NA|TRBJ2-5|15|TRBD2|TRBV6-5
CASSPGGGGRETQYF
TGTGCCAGCAGTCCAGGCGGGGGGGGCCGGGAGACCCAGTACTTC
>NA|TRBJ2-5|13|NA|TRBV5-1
CASSLGQQETQYF
TGCGCCAGCAGCTTGGGACAGCAAGAGACCCAGTACTTC
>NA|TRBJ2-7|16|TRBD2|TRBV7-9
CASSLTTSGGNYEQYF
TGTGCCAGCAGCCTCACGACTAGCGGGGGCAACTACGAGCAGTACTTC
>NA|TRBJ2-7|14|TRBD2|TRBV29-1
CSVDKGGSSYEQYF
TGCAGCGTTGACAAGGGCGGGAGCTCCTACGAGCAGTACTTC
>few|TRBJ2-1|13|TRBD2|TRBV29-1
CSVAAGGGNEQFF
TGCAGCGTTGCGGCGGGGGGAGGCAATGAGCAGTTCTTC
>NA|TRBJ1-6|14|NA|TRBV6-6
CASQVVPGESPLHF
TGTGCCAGCCAAGTTGTACCAGGGGAGTCACCCCTCCACTTT
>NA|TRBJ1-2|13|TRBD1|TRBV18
CASSETGDGGYTF
TGTGCCAGCTCAGAGACAGGGGATGGCGGCTACACCTTC
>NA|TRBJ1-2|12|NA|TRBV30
CAWSVLGEGYTF
TGTGCCTGGAGTGTACTTGGGGAAGGCTACACCTTC
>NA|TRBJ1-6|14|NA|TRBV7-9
CASSLDAGNSPLHF
TGTGCCAGCAGCTTAGATGCAGGGAATTCACCCCTCCACTTT
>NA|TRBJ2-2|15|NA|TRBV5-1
CASSLASTGIGELFF
TGCGCCAGCAGCCTCGCCTCCACAGGGATCGGGGAGCTGTTTTTT
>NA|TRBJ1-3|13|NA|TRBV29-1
CSVVGTGRNTIYF
TGCAGCGTTGTCGGTACTGGGAGAAACACCATATATTTT
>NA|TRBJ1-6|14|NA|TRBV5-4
CASSFAGIGSPLHF
TGTGCCAGCAGCTTCGCAGGGATAGGTTCACCCCTCCACTTT
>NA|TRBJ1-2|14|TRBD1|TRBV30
CAWSASRGAHGYTF
TGTGCCTGGAGTGCTTCCAGGGGGGCGCATGGCTACACCTTC
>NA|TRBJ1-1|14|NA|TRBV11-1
CASSLGSRGTEAFF
TGTGCCAGCAGCTTAGGGTCGCGGGGCACTGAAGCTTTCTTT
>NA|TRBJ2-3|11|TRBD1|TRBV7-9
CATGGTDTQYF
TGTGCAACAGGGGGCACAGATACGCAGTATTTT
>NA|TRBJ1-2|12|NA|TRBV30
CAWSPHRGGYTF
TGTGCCTGGAGTCCTCACCGGGGTGGCTACACCTTC
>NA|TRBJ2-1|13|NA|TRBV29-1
CSVELHRNNEQFF
TGCAGCGTTGAACTCCATAGGAACAATGAGCAGTTCTTC
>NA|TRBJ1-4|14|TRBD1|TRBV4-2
CASSQDRGPRELFF
TGTGCCAGCAGCCAAGACAGGGGGCCTCGAGAACTGTTTTTT
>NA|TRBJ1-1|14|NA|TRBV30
CAWSDGQGRGLAFF
TGTGCCTGGAGCGACGGTCAGGGAAGAGGCTTAGCTTTCTTT
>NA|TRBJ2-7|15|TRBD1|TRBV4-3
CASSQGTGLSYEQYF
TGCGCCAGCAGCCAAGGGACAGGGTTATCCTACGAGCAGTACTTC
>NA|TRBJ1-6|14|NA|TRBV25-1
CASSEDGYNSPLHF
TGTGCCAGCAGTGAAGACGGATATAATTCACCCCTCCACTTT
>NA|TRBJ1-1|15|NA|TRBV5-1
CASSLVRVGATEAFF
TGCGCCAGCAGCTTGGTTCGTGTCGGGGCGACTGAAGCTTTCTTT
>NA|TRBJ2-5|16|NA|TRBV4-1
CASSRRKAGDQETQYF
TGCGCCAGCAGCCGTCGGAAAGCGGGTGATCAAGAGACCCAGTACTTC
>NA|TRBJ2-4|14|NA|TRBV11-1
CASSSSVWSQERYF
TGTGCCAGCAGCTCCTCCGTCTGGTCACAGGAAAGGTACTTC
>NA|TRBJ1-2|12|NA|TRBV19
CASSNDRGGYTF
TGTGCCAGTAGTAACGACAGAGGCGGCTACACCTTC
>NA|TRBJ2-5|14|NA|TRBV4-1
CASSRSGQGETQYF
TGCGCCAGCAGCCGGTCGGGGCAAGGGGAGACCCAGTACTTC
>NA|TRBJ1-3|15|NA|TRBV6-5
CASSYSGNSGNTIYF
TGTGCCAGCAGTTACAGCGGGAACTCTGGAAACACCATATATTTT
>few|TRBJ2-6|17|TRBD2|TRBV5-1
CASSLGAGVSGANVLTF
TGCGCCAGCAGCTTGGGCGCGGGGGTCTCTGGGGCCAACGTCCTGACTTTC
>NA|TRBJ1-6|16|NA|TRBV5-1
CASSLDGYSYNSPLHF
TGCGCCAGCAGCTTGGATGGGTACTCCTATAATTCACCCCTCCACTTT
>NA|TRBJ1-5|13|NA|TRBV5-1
CASSWTTDQPQHF
TGCGCCAGCAGCTGGACTACAGATCAGCCCCAGCATTTT
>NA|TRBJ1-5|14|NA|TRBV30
CAWSQGFIDQPQHF
TGTGCCTGGAGTCAGGGATTCATTGATCAGCCCCAGCATTTT
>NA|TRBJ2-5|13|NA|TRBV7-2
CASSRQSQETQYF
TGTGCCAGCAGCCGACAGTCTCAAGAGACCCAGTACTTC
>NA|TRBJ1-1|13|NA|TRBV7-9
CASSLAQNTEAFF
TGTGCCAGCAGCTTAGCGCAGAACACTGAAGCTTTCTTT
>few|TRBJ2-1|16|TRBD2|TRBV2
CASRVAGGSSYNEQFF
TGTGCCAGCAGGGTAGCGGGGGGGAGCTCCTACAATGAGCAGTTCTTC